This T cell receptor beta chain was observed in a study of shared clonotypes between healthy human individuals. The study, taken as a whole, reports: The study found about 4.6% of naive CD4 clonotypes shared across a handful of donors. Memory subsets generally showed smaller estimated richness than naive subsets did. Deeper or shallower sequencing was expected to change how clonotypes are shared among donors.

Profiled with immunoSEQ multiplex PCR; TCRdb holds only in-frame clones, not every one. Of around 1,100,000 clones listed, roughly 80% are singletons. Germline CDR1 MNHEY, CDR2 SVGAGI. Germline trimming cut 0 bases from V and 4 bases from J; bases unmatched to any gene: 7. The CDR3 sequence is 16 residues long. This clone was observed at least ten times. Its antigen is not identified. CD4+ cells were split into CD45RA+ naive and CD45RA-negative memory subsets. Sequences were obtained from memory CD4+ T cells from PBMCs. Noted subset: CD45RA-negative fraction. This chain joins TRBV6-5 and TRBJ1-2, with TRBD1 matching over 8 bases. This clonotype was obtained from a man aged 18 to 29 in good health. Some clones in this sample may be carry-over from other donors' samples. The CDR3, as DNA: TGTGCCAGCAGTTACTCAATCGGCGGGACAGGCTATGGCTACACCTTC. It yields the protein CASSYSIGGTGYGYTF.